These 25 T cell receptor beta chains were sequenced from one sample in a study of CD8 T cells in ankylosing spondylitis. Study observations and caveats: Within ankylosing spondylitis blood, a TCR beta motif made up of fewer than ten highly homologous variants appeared to be characteristic.

One entry per CDR3 protein, called by TCRdb with MiXCR from the 5' RACE reads. Seen here are about 450,000 distinct CDR3 sequences, approximately 26% observed once, and the top ten hold 0.85% to 1%. Their target antigens are unknown. The sequencing input was blood, either unsorted or a sorted T cell fraction (not recorded which). These receptor sequences come from a male donor with ankylosing spondylitis.

The chain couples TRBV10-3 to TRBJ2-3, with D perhaps matching TRBD1 or TRBD2 (5 bases each). This CDR3 comprises 13 residues. In germline, CDR1 is ENHRY, CDR2 SYGVKD. V was cut by 8 bases and J by 0 bases, with 9 bases left in between. CDR3 sequence reads: CAIGGISTDTQYF. The CDR3 bases are TGTGCCATCGGGGGAATTAGCACAGATACGCAGTATTTT.

CDR3 sequence (DNA): TGTGCCAGCAGCGAGCGAATGGGGGGTGAAAAACTGTTTTTT. Its protein is CASSERMGGEKLFF. This sequence joins TRBV5-5 and TRBJ1-4; maybe TRBD1 (5 bases). CDR1 is SGHKS and CDR2 is YYEKEE in the germline V gene (reference sequence). V shed 4 bases and J shed 7 bases, with 14 bases lying between them. This CDR3 contains 14 residues.

This clonotype was counted between two and nine times. This rearrangement joins TRBV5-1 to TRBJ1-1, with D possibly matching TRBD1 (5 bases). V lost 3 bases to trimming and J lost 6 bases, with 12 bases between them. The CDR3 covers 13 residues. CDR1 is SGHRS and CDR2 is YFSETQ in the germline V gene. CDR3 sequence (DNA): TGCGCCAGCAGCTACGACAGCGCCTCTGAAGCTTTCTTT. Its protein is CASSYDSASEAFF. Complete variable domain (other parts from reference TRBV5-1 and TRBJ1-1): KAGVTQTPRYLIKTRGQQVTLSCSPISGHRSVSWYQQTPGQGLQFLFEYFSETQRNKGNFPGRFSGRQFSNSRSEMNVSTLELGDSALYLCASSYDSASEAFFGQGTRLTVV.

The chain links TRBV4-1 to TRBJ2-7; 7 nucleotides align to TRBD1. CDR1 and CDR2 from the germline V gene are MGHRA and YSYEKL. With 6 bases clipped from V and 1 base from J, the junction kept 9 bases outside the gene matches. The CDR3 consists of 15 residues. For the CDR3, the DNA is TGCGCCAGCAGTCACCAGGGGGTTTTGTCCTACGAGCAGTACGTC. Translated: CASSHQGVLSYEQYV.

This clonotype was found a few times. The rearrangement uses TRBV12-3 or TRBV12-4 and TRBJ2-2, with 11 bases matching TRBD2. V was clipped by 2 bases and J by 1 base; unmatched bases: 12. This CDR3 is 20 amino acids long. In DNA form, the CDR3 reads TGTGCCAGCAGTTTAAAGCGCCTAGCGGGAGGATGGCTGAACACCGGGGAGCTGTTTTTT. Translation: CASSLKRLAGGWLNTGELFF.

The J gene is TRBJ1-1, the V gene TRBV18; TRBD1 is a possible D gene (5 bases). In germline, CDR1 is KGHSH, CDR2 LQKENI. There are 15 residues in the CDR3. The V gene lost 3 bases and the J gene lost 1 base, with 12 bases spanning the gap. CDR3 in amino acids: CASSPFSGRNTEAFF. CDR3 coding DNA: TGTGCCAGCTCACCCTTCTCAGGGAGGAACACTGAAGCTTTCTTT.

The CDR3 sequence is CASSSQNYRGETQYF. The CDR3 DNA reads as TGCGCCAGCAGCTCGCAGAACTACAGGGGTGAGACCCAGTACTTC. The chain links TRBV5-1 to TRBJ2-5; 7 bases are a match to TRBD1. Germline trimming cut 3 bases from V and 5 bases from J; bases unmatched to any gene: 10. Germline V gene sequence: CDR1 SGHRS, CDR2 YFSETQ. The CDR3 totals 15 residues.

This clonotype was detected only a few times. This chain links TRBV5-1 with TRBJ2-1, with TRBD2 as a possible D gene (7 bases). Germline CDR1 and CDR2: SGHRS and YFSETQ. V lost 5 bases and J lost 6, with 15 bases in between. This CDR3 region has 14 residues. The chain's CDR3 is CASRPRGAGNEQFF. The CDR3 DNA sequence: TGCGCCAGCAGGCCCCGGGGGGCTGGCAATGAGCAGTTCTTC.

This clonotype was recorded a few times. The V gene is TRBV24-1, the J gene TRBJ2-1; perhaps TRBD2 as D (6 bases). CDR3 length: 11 amino acids. Deletions cut 9 bases from V and 5 bases from J, with 7 bases between. In germline, CDR1 is KGHDR, CDR2 SFDVKD. CDR3 sequence: CATGGNNEQFF. In DNA, the CDR3 is TGTGCCACCGGGGGGAACAATGAGCAGTTCTTC.

The CDR3 loop is CSATTGDSPLHF. CDR3 DNA sequence: TGCAGTGCTACCACAGGGGATTCACCCCTCCACTTT. The chain carries TRBV20-1 and TRBJ1-6, with 7 bases matching TRBD1. The CDR3 spans 12 residues. With 4 bases clipped from V and 8 bases from J, the junction kept 2 bases outside the gene matches. The germline gives CDR1 DFQATT, CDR2 SNEGSKA (reference sequence).

The genes are TRBV7-9 and TRBJ1-3, with 7 bases lining up with TRBD1. Germline V gene sequence: CDR1 SEHNR, CDR2 FQNEAQ (reference sequence). The CDR3 sequence is 14 residues long. V dropped 2 bases and J dropped 15; count of bases not matched to a gene: 13. CDR3 protein: CASSLWGGTAPSYF. CDR3 DNA sequence: TGTGCCAGCAGCTTATGGGGCGGGACAGCACCCTCATATTTT.

The chain joins TRBV5-1 to TRBJ1-1; 12 nucleotides match TRBD1. This CDR3 has 14 amino acids. Losses at the gene ends were 0 bases for V and 11 bases for J; bases not matched to a gene: 5. Germline CDR1 reads SGHRS; CDR2 reads YFSETQ. CDR3 region: CASSLGDRGPRAFF. As DNA, the CDR3 is TGCGCCAGCAGCTTGGGGGACAGGGGGCCCAGGGCTTTCTTT.

This clonotype was detected a few times. The chain employs TRBV6-2 or TRBV6-3 and TRBJ2-1; D uncertain. Germline assignment: CDR1 MNHEY and CDR2 SVGEGT. CDR3 length: 13 residues. V was pared by 6 bases and J by 4 bases, with 10 bases between. In DNA, the CDR3 is TGTGCCAGCAGACCTCCATCATACAATGAGCAGTTCTTC. Amino acid sequence: CASRPPSYNEQFF.

The rearrangement links TRBV5-1 to TRBJ2-5; 8 nucleotides agree with TRBD1. The CDR3 contains 15 residues. The ends lost 6 bases at V and 2 bases at J; junction bases unmatched: 9. CDR1 SGHRS and CDR2 YFSETQ come from the germline V gene. CDR3 sequence: CASIQTGQAQETQYF. In DNA form, the CDR3 reads TGCGCCAGCATCCAGACGGGACAGGCACAAGAGACCCAGTACTTC. Looking up the rest from reference TRBV5-1 and TRBJ2-5 gives the full variable domain: KAGVTQTPRYLIKTRGQQVTLSCSPISGHRSVSWYQQTPGQGLQFLFEYFSETQRNKGNFPGRFSGRQFSNSRSEMNVSTLELGDSALYLCASIQTGQAQETQYFGPGTRLLVL.

V is TRBV20-1 and J is TRBJ2-1; TRBD2 might be the D (5 bases). The V gene lost 3 bases and the J gene lost 4 bases, with 13 bases spanning the gap. The CDR3 runs to 14 residues. The germline V gene encodes CDR1 DFQATT and CDR2 SNEGSKA (reference sequence). In nucleotides, the CDR3 is TGCAGTGCTAGCCGTTCGGGATCTTACAATGAGCAGTTCTTC. Translating gives CSASRSGSYNEQFF.

The chain joins TRBV5-1 to TRBJ2-7; D is uncertain. Between the trimmed V and J ends, which lost 4 bases and 6 bases, there was a span of 17 bases. This CDR3 spans 14 amino acids. Germline CDR1 SGHRS, CDR2 YFSETQ. The CDR3 protein is CASSPLSSPSEQYF. The CDR3 DNA follows: TGCGCCAGCAGCCCACTCTCAAGCCCCTCCGAGCAGTACTTC.

The table lists this clonotype with a few counts. The chain joins TRBV7-8 to TRBJ2-7, with 7 bases that match TRBD2. V shed 5 bases and J 3 bases; nucleotides not matched to a gene: 1. CDR1 SGHVS and CDR2 FQNEAQ come from the germline V gene. The CDR3 length is 12 residues. The CDR3 bases are TGTGCCAGCAGCCCGGGGGGCTACGAGCAGTACGTC. It translates to CASSPGGYEQYV.

The chain recombines TRBV6-5 with TRBJ1-1; D might be TRBD1 (5 bases). V lost 5 bases and J lost 3, with 7 bases in between. The CDR3 runs to 12 residues. Germline assignment: CDR1 MNHEY and CDR2 SVGAGI. CDR3 nucleotides: TGTGCCAGCAGTCCAGGGTACACTGAAGCTTTCTTT. Translating gives CASSPGYTEAFF.

The CDR3 coding sequence is TGCGCCATCCCGGGGGGCTTGGAATCGGGTGAGCAGTACGTC. Translation: CAIPGGLESGEQYV. The rearrangement links TRBV5-1 to TRBJ2-7; possible D gene TRBD2, 7 bases. CDR1 is SGHRS and CDR2 is YFSETQ in the germline V gene. Trimming shortened V by 9 bases and J by 7 bases, and 23 bases separated the two germline ends. The CDR3 totals 14 residues.

This chain uses TRBV18 with TRBJ1-4; weak D call: TRBD1 (5 bases). Looked up from germline, CDR1 is KGHSH and CDR2 is LQKENI. Trimming took 5 bases from V and 7 from J, leaving 17 bases between them. This CDR3 is built from 15 residues. The CDR3 DNA follows: TGTGCCAGCTCATCACGTACGGGGGGGAGTGAAAAACTGTTTTTT. This gives the protein CASSSRTGGSEKLFF.

This clonotype came up a few times. J is TRBJ1-3 and V is TRBV2; D is unclear. Germline V lookup: CDR1 SNHLY, CDR2 FYNNEI. V gave up 6 bases and J gave up 4 bases, with 10 bases separating them. The CDR3 covers 13 residues. The CDR3 here is CASSPQVGNTIYF. The CDR3 nucleotides are TGTGCCAGCAGCCCCCAGGTGGGAAACACCATATATTTT.

This chain connects TRBV19 to TRBJ2-1; 8 nucleotides align to TRBD2. The CDR3 is 15 amino acids. Germline V CDR1 and CDR2: LNHDA, SQIVND (reference sequence). Trimming removed 3 bases from V and 4 bases from J; junction bases left unmatched: 5. The CDR3: CASSMDGRDYNEQFF. CDR3 DNA: TGTGCCAGTAGTATGGACGGGAGGGATTACAATGAGCAGTTCTTC.

In nucleotides, the CDR3 is TGCAGTGCTACCTCAGGGACAGGGGCTTCCAATGAGCAGTTCTTC. This gives the protein CSATSGTGASNEQFF. The chain links TRBV20-1 to TRBJ2-1; 10 bases align to TRBD1. The germline gives CDR1 DFQATT, CDR2 SNEGSKA (reference sequence). CDR3 size: 15 residues. V lost 4 bases, J lost 6 bases, and 9 bases stayed unmatched.

At least ten counts were recorded for this clonotype. One end of the junction varies from germline; a read error may be responsible. The chain employs TRBV12-3 or TRBV12-4 and TRBJ1-1; D call uncertain. The CDR3 has 14 residues. CDR3 protein: CASSLVGVNTEAFF. The CDR3 DNA sequence: TGCGCCAGCAGCTTGGTGGGCGTGAACACTGAAGCTTTCTTT.

V and J are TRBV20-1 and TRBJ2-7, with TRBD1 identical over 9 bases. CDR1 is DFQATT, CDR2 SNEGSKA, per germline (reference sequence). The junction had 13 bases not matched to a gene; V was cut back by 4 bases and J by 12 bases. The CDR3 runs to 13 residues. The CDR3 spells CSAKTGGDAEAYF. The CDR3 DNA reads TGCAGTGCTAAAACAGGGGGCGACGCGGAGGCGTACTTC.